This T cell receptor beta chain was documented in a study of CD8 T cells in Susac syndrome. Whole-study findings and limits: The number of individuals included in the study's TCR sequencing and HLA analysis was acknowledged as relatively small.

FACS was used to enrich TEMRA cells, whereas the CD8+ and CD4+ T cells were obtained by negative isolation. Random hexamers served to reverse transcribe roughly 0.5 to 1 ug RNA. Amplification of the TCR beta CDR3 was carried out by immunoSEQ multiplex PCR, which spanned a total of 54 Vbeta and 13 Jbeta segments. TCRdb itself ran the immunoSEQ multiplex PCR reads through MiXCR, one entry per CDR3 protein. The table has around 180,000 distinct CDR3 sequences, around 95% seen once. As for this clonotype: What it binds is unknown.

The CDR3 has 13 amino acids. Germline V lookup: CDR1 SQVTM, CDR2 ANQGSEA. Trimming pared 4 bases from V and 3 bases from J, leaving 12 bases between. The V call is TRBV29-1, the J call TRBJ1-1; no firm D call. Sequencing used CD4+ T cells from PBMCs. The TCR originated in a human donor with multiple sclerosis. The DNA of the CDR3 is TGCAGCGTTGCTAGCAGGACGGACACTGAAGCTTTCTTT. It specifies CSVASRTDTEAFF.